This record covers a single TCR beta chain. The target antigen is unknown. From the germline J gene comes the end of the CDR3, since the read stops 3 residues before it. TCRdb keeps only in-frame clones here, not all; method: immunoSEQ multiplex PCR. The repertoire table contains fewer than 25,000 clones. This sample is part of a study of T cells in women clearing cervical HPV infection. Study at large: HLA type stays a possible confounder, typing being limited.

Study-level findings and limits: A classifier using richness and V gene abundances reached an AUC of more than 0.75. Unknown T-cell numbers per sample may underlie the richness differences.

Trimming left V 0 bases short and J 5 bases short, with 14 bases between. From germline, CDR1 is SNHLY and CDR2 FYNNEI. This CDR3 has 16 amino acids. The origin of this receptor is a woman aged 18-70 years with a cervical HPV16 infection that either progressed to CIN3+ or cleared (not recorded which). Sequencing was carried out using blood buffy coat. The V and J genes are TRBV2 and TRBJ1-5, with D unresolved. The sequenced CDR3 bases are TGTGCCAGCAGTGAAGCGACGGAAACAGACCATCAGCCC. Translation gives CASSEATETDHQP. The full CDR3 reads CASSEATETDHQPQHF.